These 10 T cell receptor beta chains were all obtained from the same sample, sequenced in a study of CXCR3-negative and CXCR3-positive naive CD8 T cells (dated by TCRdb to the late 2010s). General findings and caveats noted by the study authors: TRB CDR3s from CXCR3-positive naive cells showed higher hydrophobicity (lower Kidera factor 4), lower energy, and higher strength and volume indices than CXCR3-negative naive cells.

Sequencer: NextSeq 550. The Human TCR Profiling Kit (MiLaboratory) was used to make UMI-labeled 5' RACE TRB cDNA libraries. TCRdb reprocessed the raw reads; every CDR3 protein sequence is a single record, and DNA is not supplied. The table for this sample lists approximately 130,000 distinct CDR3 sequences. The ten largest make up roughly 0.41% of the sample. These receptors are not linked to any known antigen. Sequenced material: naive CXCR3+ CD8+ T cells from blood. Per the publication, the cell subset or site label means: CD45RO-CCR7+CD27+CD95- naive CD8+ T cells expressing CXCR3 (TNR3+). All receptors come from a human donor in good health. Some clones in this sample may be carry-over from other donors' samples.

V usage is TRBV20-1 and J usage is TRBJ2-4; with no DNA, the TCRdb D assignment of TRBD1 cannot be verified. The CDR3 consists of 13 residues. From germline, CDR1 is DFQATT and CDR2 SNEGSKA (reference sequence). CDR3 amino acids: CSAPRLVPGQASF.

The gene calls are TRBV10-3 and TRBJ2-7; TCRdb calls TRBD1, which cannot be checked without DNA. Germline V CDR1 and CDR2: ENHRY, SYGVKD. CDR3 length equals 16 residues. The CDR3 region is CAISESPGVHSYEQYF.

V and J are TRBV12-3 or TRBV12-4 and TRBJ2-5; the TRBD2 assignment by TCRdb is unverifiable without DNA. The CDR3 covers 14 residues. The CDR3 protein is CASSPSPRQETQYF.

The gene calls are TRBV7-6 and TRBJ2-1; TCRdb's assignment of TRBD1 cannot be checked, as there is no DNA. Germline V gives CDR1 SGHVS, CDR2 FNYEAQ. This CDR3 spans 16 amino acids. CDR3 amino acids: CASSLGSGVSYNEQFF.

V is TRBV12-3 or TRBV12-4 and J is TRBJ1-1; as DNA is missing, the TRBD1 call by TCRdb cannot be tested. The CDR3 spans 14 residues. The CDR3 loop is CASSTDRGRTEAFF.

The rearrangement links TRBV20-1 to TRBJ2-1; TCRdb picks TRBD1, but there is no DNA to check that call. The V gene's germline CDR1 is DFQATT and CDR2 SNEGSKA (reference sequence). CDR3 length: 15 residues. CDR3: CSARIDRVTYNEQFF.

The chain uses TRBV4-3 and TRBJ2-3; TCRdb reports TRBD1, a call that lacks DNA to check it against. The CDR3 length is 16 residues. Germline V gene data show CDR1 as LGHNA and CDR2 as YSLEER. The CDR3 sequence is CASSQETGSVTDTQYF.

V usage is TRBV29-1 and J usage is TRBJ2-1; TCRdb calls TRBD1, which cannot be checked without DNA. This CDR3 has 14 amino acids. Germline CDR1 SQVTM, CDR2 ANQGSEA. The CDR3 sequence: CSVEAPREGDEQFF.

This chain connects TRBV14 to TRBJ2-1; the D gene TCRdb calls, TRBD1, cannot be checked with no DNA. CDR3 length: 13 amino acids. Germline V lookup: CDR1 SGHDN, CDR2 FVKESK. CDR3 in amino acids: CASSPHRYNEQFF. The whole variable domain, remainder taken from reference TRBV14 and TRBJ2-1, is EAGVTQFPSHSVIEKGQTVTLRCDPISGHDNLYWYRRVMGKEIKFLLHFVKESKQDESGMPNNRFLAERTGGTYSTLKVQPAELEDSGVYFCASSPHRYNEQFFGPGTRLTVL.

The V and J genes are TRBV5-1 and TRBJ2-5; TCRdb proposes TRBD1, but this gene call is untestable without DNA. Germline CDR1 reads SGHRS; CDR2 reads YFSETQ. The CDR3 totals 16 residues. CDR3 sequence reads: CASSTADRGTQETQYF.